The 31 T cell receptor beta chains below all came from one sample that was sequenced in a study of T cells expressing NK-cell markers. For each CDR3 protein, TCRdb gives one entry from its re-call of the 5' RACE reads, without DNA. The sample shows more than 90,000 distinct CDR3 sequences, and 18% sits with its ten largest clones. Sequenced: blood T cells: a sorted CD56 or NKG2C T cell subset, CD4+ or CD8+ T cells, or bulk PBMC T cells (not recorded which). These receptor sequences come from a woman aged 18 to 75 in good health.

The chain uses TRBV14 and TRBJ1-1; the D call from TCRdb, TRBD1, cannot be confirmed without DNA. Germline CDR1 reads SGHDN; CDR2 reads FVKESK. The CDR3 spans 15 residues. CDR3 in amino acids: CASSRQGPSFSEAFF. Combining the CDR3 with reference TRBV14 and TRBJ1-1 gives the whole variable domain EAGVTQFPSHSVIEKGQTVTLRCDPISGHDNLYWYRRVMGKEIKFLLHFVKESKQDESGMPNNRFLAERTGGTYSTLKVQPAELEDSGVYFCASSRQGPSFSEAFFGQGTRLTVV.

J is TRBJ1-1 and V is TRBV19. CDR1 and CDR2 (germline): LNHDA, SQIVND (reference sequence). CDR3 length equals 14 residues. CDR3 amino acids: CASSMWEMNTEAFF.

This sequence joins TRBV20-1 and TRBJ2-5; as DNA is missing, the TRBD1 call by TCRdb cannot be tested. The CDR3 length is 14 residues. The germline V gene has CDR1 DFQATT and CDR2 SNEGSKA (reference sequence). This CDR3 is CSAREQGVWETQYF.

The V call is TRBV19, the J call TRBJ2-3; the TCRdb call, TRBD1, lacks DNA for checking. This CDR3 has 14 amino acids. Germline assignment: CDR1 LNHDA and CDR2 SQIVND (reference sequence). This CDR3 is CPPPAAGDTDTQYF.

This chain joins TRBV29-1 and TRBJ2-3; TCRdb's assignment of TRBD1 cannot be checked, as there is no DNA. Germline CDR1 is SQVTM and CDR2 is ANQGSEA. This CDR3 is 14 amino acids long. CDR3 sequence reads: CSMRRDPGTDTQYF.

The genes are TRBV7-8 and TRBJ2-5. This CDR3 spans 16 amino acids. Germline CDR1 SGHVS, CDR2 FQNEAQ. The chain's CDR3 is CASSQPPRSIQETQYF.

The V call is TRBV2, the J call TRBJ2-5. Germline CDR1 SNHLY, CDR2 FYNNEI. The CDR3 loop spans 14 amino acids. CDR3 sequence reads: CASREGLEKETQYF.

The chain uses TRBV4-3 and TRBJ2-2; the D call of TRBD1 rests on TCRdb alone, since no DNA is present to check it. The V gene's germline CDR1 is LGHNA and CDR2 YSLEER. The CDR3 length is 16 residues. The CDR3 loop is CASSHSWTGRTGELFF.

This chain joins TRBV20-1 and TRBJ1-6. This CDR3 region has 14 residues. Germline loops: CDR1 DFQATT, CDR2 SNEGSKA (reference sequence). The CDR3 region is CSASAGVHNSPLHF.

The gene calls are TRBV9 and TRBJ2-7; TCRdb picks TRBD2, but there is no DNA to check that call. The CDR3 consists of 15 residues. CDR1 and CDR2 (germline): SGDLS, YYNGEE. The chain's CDR3 is CASSVEDGRRYEQYF.

The chain recombines TRBV7-8 with TRBJ2-6. This CDR3 contains 15 residues. Per the germline V gene, CDR1 is SGHVS and CDR2 is FQNEAQ. The CDR3 sequence: CASSLQTSGANVLTF.

The rearrangement links TRBV4-3 to TRBJ1-2. Germline-derived CDR1 and CDR2 are LGHNA and YSLEER. The CDR3 consists of 16 residues. The CDR3 region is CASSQDLGPSNYGYTF.

V gene TRBV12-3 or TRBV12-4 combines with J gene TRBJ2-3; with no DNA, the TCRdb D assignment of TRBD1 cannot be verified. There are 17 residues in the CDR3. The CDR3 here is CASSPGTFRPAIDTQYF.

The chain has TRBV6-4 and TRBJ2-1; absent DNA, TCRdb's TRBD1 call cannot be checked. The germline V gene encodes CDR1 MRHNA and CDR2 SNTAGT. The CDR3 is made up of 15 amino acids. The CDR3 spells CASSDSRAGYNEQFF.

The rearrangement uses TRBV7-9 and TRBJ1-2; checking the TCRdb D call of TRBD1 is not possible without DNA. CDR3 size: 16 residues. CDR1 is SEHNR, CDR2 FQNEAQ, per germline (reference sequence). The CDR3 sequence: CASSTTWTGTNYGYTF.

This CDR3 is CATSDGTYEQYF. This chain uses TRBV24-1 with TRBJ2-7. Germline values: CDR1 KGHDR, CDR2 SFDVKD. The CDR3 runs 12 residues.

The chain uses TRBV5-6 and TRBJ2-2; TCRdb calls TRBD1, which cannot be checked without DNA. The CDR3 has 15 amino acids. The germline CDR1 and CDR2 sequences are SGHDT and YYEEEE. CDR3 loop: CASAPSTVNTGELFF. The whole variable domain, filled in from reference TRBV5-6 and TRBJ2-2, reads DAGVTQSPTHLIKTRGQQVTLRCSPKSGHDTVSWYQQALGQGPQFIFQYYEEEERQRGNFPDRFSGHQFPNYSSELNVNALLLGDSALYLCASAPSTVNTGELFFGEGSRLTVL.

The chain couples TRBV11-2 to TRBJ2-3; TCRdb's D call, TRBD1, is unchecked because there is no DNA. This CDR3 comprises 13 residues. In germline, CDR1 is SGHAT, CDR2 FQNNGV. This CDR3 is CASTSDPSDTQYF. Full variable domain (remainder filled in from reference TRBV11-2 and TRBJ2-3): EAGVAQSPRYKIIEKRQSVAFWCNPISGHATLYWYQQILGQGPKLLIQFQNNGVVDDSQLPKDRFSAERLKGVDSTLKIQPAKLEDSAVYLCASTSDPSDTQYFGPGTRLTVL.

V is TRBV28 and J is TRBJ1-5; the D gene TCRdb calls, TRBD1, cannot be checked with no DNA. The CDR3 covers 14 residues. Germline-derived CDR1 and CDR2 are MDHEN and SYDVKM. The CDR3 protein is CASSFAHSNQPQHF.

V gene TRBV5-1 combines with J gene TRBJ2-1; TCRdb calls TRBD2, which cannot be checked without DNA. Germline V CDR1 and CDR2: SGHRS, YFSETQ. This CDR3 comprises 19 residues. The CDR3 loop reads CASSPGGGPGEGTYNEQFF.

The V gene is TRBV12-3 or TRBV12-4, the J gene TRBJ2-5; TCRdb calls TRBD2, which cannot be checked without DNA. The CDR3 is 13 amino acids. The CDR3 region is CASSPRQGETQYF.

The chain carries TRBV6-1 and TRBJ2-5; TCRdb designates TRBD2, a call that cannot be tested without DNA. The length of the CDR3 is 14 residues. CDR1 and CDR2 from the germline V gene are MNHNS and SASEGT. The chain's CDR3 is CAIGTSHGFETQYF.

This rearrangement joins TRBV11-2 to TRBJ1-1; no DNA is available, so the TRBD1 call from TCRdb remains unchecked. The CDR3 has 14 residues. Germline-derived CDR1 and CDR2 are SGHAT and FQNNGV. CDR3 loop: CASSTETGKTEAFF.

The genes are TRBV4-1 and TRBJ2-3. The CDR3 totals 13 residues. The germline V gene has CDR1 MGHRA and CDR2 YSYEKL. CDR3 residues: CASSPLVEDTQYF.

This chain connects TRBV9 to TRBJ2-1; TCRdb's D call, TRBD1, is unchecked because there is no DNA. The length of the CDR3 is 14 residues. The germline V gene encodes CDR1 SGDLS and CDR2 YYNGEE. CDR3 sequence: CASSGGTGYNEQFF.

The chain is built from TRBV4-3 and TRBJ1-5; the TCRdb D gene call, TRBD1, has no DNA to confirm it. CDR1 and CDR2 (germline): LGHNA, YSLEER. This CDR3 contains 15 residues. CDR3 region: CASSQADRGNQPQHF.

The CDR3 is CATMGFGQETQYF. V usage is TRBV15 and J usage is TRBJ2-5. CDR1 is LNHNV and CDR2 is YYDKDF in the germline V gene (reference sequence). CDR3 length: 13 amino acids.

The chain links TRBV7-3 to TRBJ2-1; TCRdb returns TRBD2, unconfirmable since there is no DNA. CDR3 length: 16 residues. Germline lookup yields CDR1 SGHTA and CDR2 FQGTGA. The CDR3 sequence is CASSPPQRGGRSEQFF.

The chain's CDR3 is CASSQDPTTSGRTTDTQYF. The chain uses TRBV4-3 and TRBJ2-3; no DNA is available, so the TRBD2 call from TCRdb remains unchecked. Germline V gives CDR1 LGHNA, CDR2 YSLEER. The CDR3 sequence is 19 residues long.

The chain recombines TRBV3-1 with TRBJ2-3; TCRdb outputs TRBD1, but without DNA this stays unchecked. The germline V gene has CDR1 LGHDT and CDR2 YNNKEL (reference sequence). The CDR3 consists of 15 residues. Here the CDR3 reads CASSLPGTDTDTQYF.

The rearrangement joins TRBV9 to TRBJ2-3; as DNA is missing, the TRBD1 call by TCRdb cannot be tested. The CDR3 is made up of 16 amino acids. CDR1 and CDR2 (germline): SGDLS, YYNGEE. CDR3 in amino acids: CASSERGGRSTDTQYF.